These T cell receptor beta chains were read from a single sample in a study of blood T cell repertoires in COVID-19. TCRdb keeps only in-frame clones here, not all; method: immunoSEQ multiplex PCR. The table shows over 50,000 clones, with more than 70% occurring only once. Sequenced input: peripheral blood. These receptors came from a man aged 65 to 85 with active COVID-19. Both conserved end residues are part of each CDR3. Fields, in order: D gene, clone size, J gene, V gene, CDR3 protein, CDR3 DNA. D genes are given only for firm matches. For some rows the clone size is stated as once, few or many, or as a class when expanded; others skip it.

d_call: TRBD1
clone_size: .
j_call: TRBJ2-7
v_call: TRBV6-5
cdr3_aa: CASSGIWDRSYEQYF
cdr3_nt: TGTGCCAGCAGCGGGATTTGGGACAGATCCTACGAGCAGTACTTC

d_call: .
clone_size: .
j_call: TRBJ1-2
v_call: TRBV9
cdr3_aa: CASSRDNNYGYTF
cdr3_nt: TGTGCCAGCAGTCGGGACAACAACTATGGCTACACCTTC

d_call: TRBD2
clone_size: once
j_call: TRBJ2-5
v_call: TRBV20-1
cdr3_aa: CSASPASGVGETQYF
cdr3_nt: TGCAGTGCTAGTCCCGCTAGCGGGGTGGGGGAGACCCAGTACTTC

d_call: .
clone_size: .
j_call: TRBJ2-4
v_call: TRBV6-2/TRBV6-3
cdr3_aa: CASSYPWGDIQYF
cdr3_nt: TGTGCCAGCAGTTACCCCTGGGGGGACATTCAGTACTTC

d_call: TRBD1
clone_size: .
j_call: TRBJ2-5
v_call: TRBV5-1
cdr3_aa: CASSLGDSQETQYF
cdr3_nt: TGCGCCAGCAGCTTGGGGGACAGTCAAGAGACCCAGTACTTC

d_call: .
clone_size: .
j_call: TRBJ2-3
v_call: TRBV24-1
cdr3_aa: CATSGASAGRTDTQYF
cdr3_nt: TGTGCCACCAGTGGGGCGTCTGCGGGGCGCACAGATACGCAGTATTTT

d_call: TRBD1
clone_size: .
j_call: TRBJ1-2
v_call: TRBV5-1
cdr3_aa: CASNQGRTGGYGYTF
cdr3_nt: TGCGCCAGCAATCAAGGGCGGACAGGGGGCTATGGCTACACCTTC

d_call: .
clone_size: .
j_call: TRBJ1-1
v_call: TRBV6-4
cdr3_aa: CASSAGDVTEAFF
cdr3_nt: TGTGCCAGCAGTGCAGGGGACGTCACTGAAGCTTTCTTT

d_call: .
clone_size: .
j_call: TRBJ1-2
v_call: TRBV9
cdr3_aa: CASSVVEGYYGYTF
cdr3_nt: TGTGCCAGCAGCGTAGTAGAGGGCTACTATGGCTACACCTTC

d_call: TRBD1
clone_size: .
j_call: TRBJ1-2
v_call: TRBV7-2
cdr3_aa: CASTPPGTGPNYGYTF
cdr3_nt: TGTGCCAGCACCCCCCCTGGGACAGGGCCCAACTATGGCTACACCTTC

d_call: TRBD1
clone_size: .
j_call: TRBJ2-3
v_call: TRBV5-1
cdr3_aa: CASSSGQGRDTQYF
cdr3_nt: TGCGCCAGCAGCTCGGGACAGGGGAGGGATACGCAGTATTTT

d_call: .
clone_size: .
j_call: TRBJ1-2
v_call: TRBV9
cdr3_aa: CASSPLRGAGYTF
cdr3_nt: TGTGCCAGCAGCCCCCTTCGGGGGGCTGGCTACACCTTC

d_call: TRBD2
clone_size: .
j_call: TRBJ2-3
v_call: TRBV19
cdr3_aa: CASRNSGELTDTQYF
cdr3_nt: TGTGCCAGTAGAAATAGCGGGGAGCTCACAGATACGCAGTATTTT

d_call: .
clone_size: .
j_call: TRBJ1-2
v_call: TRBV7-2
cdr3_aa: CASSLLLRGYTF
cdr3_nt: TGTGCCAGCAGCTTATTGCTGCGCGGCTACACCTTC

d_call: TRBD1
clone_size: .
j_call: TRBJ1-2
v_call: TRBV6-2/TRBV6-3
cdr3_aa: CASSGDRVGYTF
cdr3_nt: TGTGCCAGCAGCGGGGACAGGGTTGGCTACACCTTC

d_call: TRBD1
clone_size: .
j_call: TRBJ1-6
v_call: TRBV30
cdr3_aa: CAWGQGASSPLHF
cdr3_nt: TGTGCCTGGGGACAGGGGGCGAGTTCACCCCTCCACTTT

d_call: .
clone_size: once
j_call: TRBJ2-5
v_call: TRBV5-1
cdr3_aa: CASSRMTGGGETQYF
cdr3_nt: TGCGCCAGCAGTCGGATGACAGGAGGTGGGGAGACCCAGTACTTC

d_call: TRBD1
clone_size: .
j_call: TRBJ2-1
v_call: TRBV7-6
cdr3_aa: CASSPISPGTGLDEQFF
cdr3_nt: TGTGCCAGCAGCCCGATCAGTCCCGGGACAGGGTTGGATGAGCAGTTCTTC

d_call: TRBD1
clone_size: .
j_call: TRBJ2-3
v_call: TRBV2
cdr3_aa: CASRPGQGLPDTQYF
cdr3_nt: TGTGCCAGCAGACCGGGACAGGGGTTGCCAGATACGCAGTATTTT

d_call: .
clone_size: .
j_call: TRBJ1-5
v_call: TRBV6-5
cdr3_aa: CASSRLFNQPQHF
cdr3_nt: TGTGCCAGCAGTAGACTGTTTAATCAGCCCCAGCATTTT

d_call: .
clone_size: .
j_call: TRBJ1-2
v_call: TRBV5-1
cdr3_aa: CASRPSDYGYTF
cdr3_nt: TGCGCCAGCCGACCGAGCGACTATGGCTACACCTTC

d_call: .
clone_size: .
j_call: TRBJ1-5
v_call: TRBV11-3
cdr3_aa: CASSLGINQPQHF
cdr3_nt: TGTGCCAGCAGCTTAGGTATCAATCAGCCCCAGCATTTT

d_call: .
clone_size: .
j_call: TRBJ2-7
v_call: TRBV18
cdr3_aa: CASSPRRTEFFSYEQYF
cdr3_nt: TGTGCCAGCTCACCACGTAGGACAGAATTTTTCTCCTACGAGCAGTACTTC

d_call: .
clone_size: .
j_call: TRBJ1-2
v_call: TRBV29-1
cdr3_aa: CSVEDRGAAVYGYTF
cdr3_nt: TGCAGCGTTGAAGATCGGGGGGCAGCAGTCTATGGCTACACCTTC

d_call: TRBD1
clone_size: .
j_call: TRBJ1-5
v_call: TRBV19
cdr3_aa: CASSPEGQLNQPQHF
cdr3_nt: TGTGCCAGTAGTCCGGAGGGACAGCTGAATCAGCCCCAGCATTTT

d_call: TRBD2
clone_size: .
j_call: TRBJ2-1
v_call: TRBV4-3
cdr3_aa: CASSQDSGLAGYNEQFF
cdr3_nt: TGCGCCAGCAGCCAAGATAGTGGCCTAGCGGGTTACAATGAGCAGTTCTTC

d_call: TRBD1
clone_size: .
j_call: TRBJ1-5
v_call: TRBV30
cdr3_aa: CAWSVPGQGFQPQHF
cdr3_nt: TGTGCCTGGAGTGTACCTGGACAGGGGTTTCAGCCCCAGCATTTT

d_call: .
clone_size: .
j_call: TRBJ1-2
v_call: TRBV6-2/TRBV6-3
cdr3_aa: CASSARQLYGYTF
cdr3_nt: TGTGCCAGCAGTGCGCGACAGCTCTATGGCTACACCTTC

d_call: .
clone_size: .
j_call: TRBJ2-2
v_call: TRBV24-1
cdr3_aa: CATSEAGITGELFF
cdr3_nt: TGTGCCACCAGTGAGGCAGGGATAACCGGGGAGCTGTTTTTT

d_call: .
clone_size: .
j_call: TRBJ2-2
v_call: TRBV9
cdr3_aa: CASSPHRSSNTGELFF
cdr3_nt: TGTGCCAGCAGCCCTCACAGGAGCTCGAACACCGGGGAGCTGTTTTTT

d_call: .
clone_size: .
j_call: TRBJ1-2
v_call: TRBV20-1
cdr3_aa: CSASASRGYGYTF
cdr3_nt: TGCAGTGCTAGTGCCAGCAGGGGCTATGGCTACACCTTC

d_call: TRBD1
clone_size: .
j_call: TRBJ2-5
v_call: TRBV5-1
cdr3_aa: CASTQTGGKETQYF
cdr3_nt: TGCGCCAGCACCCAGACAGGGGGGAAAGAGACCCAGTACTTC

d_call: TRBD2
clone_size: few
j_call: TRBJ2-1
v_call: TRBV4-3
cdr3_aa: CASSRGLASGGANEQFF
cdr3_nt: TGCGCCAGCAGCCGTGGGTTGGCTAGCGGGGGGGCGAATGAGCAGTTCTTC

d_call: .
clone_size: .
j_call: TRBJ1-5
v_call: TRBV6-1
cdr3_aa: CASSEGGRGNQPQHF
cdr3_nt: TGTGCCAGCAGTGAGGGGGGGCGCGGCAATCAGCCCCAGCATTTT

d_call: TRBD1
clone_size: once
j_call: TRBJ2-1
v_call: TRBV6-6
cdr3_aa: CASSRQGAVVNEQFF
cdr3_nt: TGTGCCAGCAGCCGTCAGGGGGCCGTAGTCAATGAGCAGTTCTTC

d_call: TRBD1
clone_size: once
j_call: TRBJ1-2
v_call: TRBV7-2
cdr3_aa: CASSGDRGEGYTF
cdr3_nt: TGTGCCAGCAGCGGCGACAGGGGTGAGGGCTACACCTTC

d_call: TRBD1
clone_size: .
j_call: TRBJ1-6
v_call: TRBV19
cdr3_aa: CASHQGDRAEGYYNSPLHF
cdr3_nt: TGTGCCAGTCATCAGGGGGACAGGGCCGAGGGATACTATAATTCACCCCTCCACTTT